Each of the 8 T cell receptor beta chains below was sequenced from the same sample in a study of T cells in Graves' hyperthyroidism and ophthalmopathy. It was RNA transcripts that yielded the amplified TCR beta CDR3 regions. Carried out on the TCR CDR3, a first-round RT-PCR used the HTBI primer set. Each CDR3 protein is one row after TCRdb ran MiXCR on the multiplex PCR reads. The sample consists of about 380,000 distinct CDR3 sequences, less than 20% of them appearing once. What was sequenced was blood. The source of these receptors is a man aged 18 to 29 with Graves' ophthalmopathy.

This clonotype has only a few counts. One junction end does not reproduce the germline sequence, and a read error may be involved. The chain employs TRBV5-1 and TRBJ2-5; no clear D gene. The CDR3 length is 12 residues. Looked up from germline, CDR1 is SGHRS and CDR2 is YFSETQ. DNA for the CDR3: TGCGCCAGCAGCTTGACCCGGTGGGGAACGCACTTC. Its protein is CASSLTRWGTHF.

Written as DNA, the CDR3 is TGTGCCAGCAGATCCGGGCCAGGACAGGGACCGTCACCCCTCCACTTT. Translating gives CASRSGPGQGPSPLHF. This chain connects TRBV2 to TRBJ1-6; the match to TRBD1 covers 8 bases. This CDR3 is 16 amino acids long. Germline CDR1 is SNHLY and CDR2 is FYNNEI. V shed 6 bases and J 10 bases; nucleotides not matched to a gene: 14.

Ten or more counts support this clonotype. The chain is built from TRBV5-8 and TRBJ2-1; unclear D gene. Trimming cost V 1 base and J 3 bases, with 11 bases left between them. Germline values: CDR1 SGHTS, CDR2 YDEGEE. CDR3 length equals 15 residues. This CDR3 is CASSLRSWFYNEQFF. The CDR3 DNA is TGTGCCAGCAGCTTGAGGAGTTGGTTCTACAATGAGCAGTTCTTC.

The chain is built from TRBV29-1 and TRBJ2-5; a weak D match, TRBD2 (5 bases). The CDR3 is 15 residues long. The V end lost 6 bases, the J end lost 5 bases, and 22 bases lay between the germline ends. Germline V gives CDR1 SQVTM, CDR2 ANQGSEA. The CDR3 region is CSVVKARGVGETQYF. Written as DNA, the CDR3 is TGCAGCGTCGTTAAGGCCCGGGGAGTAGGGGAGACCCAGTACTTC. Looking up the rest from reference TRBV29-1 and TRBJ2-5 gives the full variable domain: SAVISQKPSRDICQRGTSLTIQCQVDSQVTMMFWYRQQPGQSLTLIATANQGSEATYESGFVIDKFPISRPNLTFSTLTVSNMSPEDSSIYLCSVVKARGVGETQYFGPGTRLLVL.

This clonotype came up many times. The chain links TRBV3-1 to TRBJ2-7; D call uncertain. The CDR3 has 16 amino acids. Germline loops: CDR1 LGHDT, CDR2 YNNKEL (reference sequence). The V end was cut by 4 bases, the J end by 0 bases, with 16 bases between. CDR3 in amino acids: CASSPQKAPSSYEQYF. The CDR3 DNA follows: TGTGCCAGCAGCCCTCAAAAGGCCCCGTCCTCCTACGAGCAGTACTTC.

This clonotype has only one observation. The chain is built from TRBV6-8 and TRBJ1-1; weak D call: TRBD1 (5 bases). The CDR3 spans 14 residues. V was pared by 3 bases and J by 0 bases, with 8 bases between. Germline V CDR1 and CDR2: MNHGY, SAAAGT. This CDR3 is CASSYTGMNTEAFF. Here the CDR3 DNA reads TGTGCCAGCAGTTATACAGGCATGAACACTGAAGCTTTCTTT.

This clonotype has a count of ten or more. V usage is TRBV24-1 and J usage is TRBJ2-1; the D call may be TRBD1 or TRBD2 (5 bases each). From germline, CDR1 is KGHDR and CDR2 SFDVKD. This CDR3 region has 16 residues. V was trimmed by 2 bases and J by 5 bases, leaving 15 bases between them. Here the CDR3 DNA reads TGTGCCACCAGTGATTCCTTGCGCCGGGACGACAATGAGCAGTTCTTC. Protein product: CATSDSLRRDDNEQFF.

This clonotype showed up many times. The DNA for the CDR3 is TGCGCCAGCAGCTTGGAAGGCCATGAAAAACTGTTTTTT. As protein: CASSLEGHEKLFF. V and J are TRBV5-1 and TRBJ1-4; D gene unclear. Trimming took off 0 bases at V and 6 bases at J, with 6 bases between the two ends. From germline, CDR1 is SGHRS and CDR2 YFSETQ. The CDR3 spans 13 residues.